Shown below are 32 T cell receptor beta chains from a single sample sequenced in a study of identical twins. In TCRdb, the 5' RACE reads were re-called with MiXCR into one record per CDR3 protein. The sample carries 520,000 or so distinct CDR3 sequences, under 25% recorded once. These same data were also listed under a study on T cells expressing NK-cell markers.

The sequenced material came from CD4+ T cells sorted from blood. These receptors originate from a woman younger than 35 in good health.

The chain joins TRBV9 to TRBJ1-3; D is ambiguous. Germline V lookup: CDR1 SGDLS, CDR2 YYNGEE. The CDR3 extends over 15 amino acids. Trimming left V 0 bases short and J 4 bases short, with 11 bases between. This chain's CDR3 is CASSVEGGNGNTIYF. CDR3 DNA sequence: TGTGCCAGCAGCGTAGAGGGAGGCAACGGAAACACCATATATTTT.

This clonotype was counted between two and nine times. The chain couples TRBV12-5 to TRBJ2-7; TRBD1 is a possible D gene (7 bases). Germline CDR1 and CDR2: LGHNT and FRNRAP. CDR3 length equals 15 residues. Trimming stripped 5 bases from V and 3 bases from J, with 17 bases between. For the CDR3, the DNA is TGTGCTAGTGGTACCTCCGGGACAGCGGGCTACGAGCAGTACTTC. Its protein product is CASGTSGTAGYEQYF.

The V call is TRBV5-1, the J call TRBJ2-5; 12 bases line up with TRBD1. This CDR3 is 15 amino acids long. Germline trimming cut 4 bases from V and 5 bases from J; bases unmatched to any gene: 6. Germline CDR1 and CDR2: SGHRS and YFSETQ. The CDR3 is CASSPGTGGGETQYF. Here the CDR3 DNA reads TGCGCCAGCAGCCCCGGGACAGGGGGCGGGGAGACCCAGTACTTC.

This clonotype was counted between two and nine times. The CDR3 loop is CASSLDRALAKNIQYF. The CDR3 coding sequence is TGTGCCAGCAGCCTAGACAGGGCCCTAGCCAAAAACATTCAGTACTTC. This rearrangement joins TRBV7-2 to TRBJ2-4, with 7 positions matching TRBD1. The germline CDR1 and CDR2 sequences are SGHTA and FQGNSA. The CDR3 spans 16 residues. The junction had 7 bases not matched to a gene; V was cut back by 5 bases and J by 0 bases.

This chain connects TRBV20-1 to TRBJ2-5, with D uncertain. The CDR3 length is 12 residues. Trimming left V 1 base short and J 5 bases short, with 8 bases between. Germline values: CDR1 DFQATT, CDR2 SNEGSKA (reference sequence). Written as DNA, the CDR3 is TGCAGTGCTAGAGTATTGATGGAGACCCAGTACTTC. This codes for CSARVLMETQYF.

The V and J genes are TRBV6-1 and TRBJ1-6; 8 bases agree with TRBD1. CDR1 and CDR2 from the germline V gene are MNHNS and SASEGT. The CDR3 contains 15 residues. The V segment lost 1 base and the J segment 7 bases; nucleotides outside the gene matches: 3. The CDR3 sequence: CASSEGTGKNSPLHF. For the CDR3, the DNA is TGTGCCAGCAGTGAAGGGACAGGGAAGAATTCACCCCTCCACTTT.

Only a few counts were recorded for this clonotype. The CDR3 spells CASSSIAGSRKGYNEQFF. The CDR3 DNA reads TGTGCCAGCAGTTCGATTGCCGGGTCAAGAAAGGGCTACAATGAGCAGTTCTTC. The chain has TRBV12-3 or TRBV12-4 and TRBJ2-1; D gene unclear. Trimming pared 4 bases from V and 3 bases from J, leaving 22 bases between. The CDR3 consists of 18 residues.

The chain has TRBV12-3 or TRBV12-4 and TRBJ1-6; D not resolved. The V end lost 6 bases, the J end lost 12 bases, and 12 bases lay between the germline ends. The CDR3 sequence is 12 residues long. Written as DNA, the CDR3 is TGTGCCAGCAGGGGGTCATCAGGACCCCTCCACTTT. This translates into CASRGSSGPLHF.

The chain links TRBV14 to TRBJ2-1; TRBD1 matches at 8 bases. Germline V gene data show CDR1 as SGHDN and CDR2 as FVKESK. V lost 4 bases and J lost 6; bases outside the gene matches: 14. The CDR3 totals 17 residues. The CDR3 loop reads CASSRVPGGGRSNEQFF. CDR3 in DNA: TGTGCCAGCAGCCGCGTCCCAGGGGGCGGTCGATCCAATGAGCAGTTCTTC.

This clonotype has a handful of counts. The V and J genes are TRBV11-2 and TRBJ2-1; D is possibly TRBD2 (5 bases). V lost 4 bases and J 4 bases, leaving 17 bases between the germline ends. In germline, CDR1 is SGHAT, CDR2 FQNNGV. This CDR3 spans 16 amino acids. CDR3 region: CASSSLTRQKYNEQFF. DNA of the CDR3: TGTGCCAGCAGCTCACTTACTAGACAAAAGTACAATGAGCAGTTCTTC.

This clonotype was recorded a few times. This sequence joins TRBV7-6 and TRBJ2-5; D is unclear. Germline lookup yields CDR1 SGHVS and CDR2 FNYEAQ. V dropped 5 bases and J dropped 1 base, with 20 bases sitting between them. The CDR3 consists of 17 residues. The CDR3 coding sequence is TGTGCCAGCAGCCTCCCAAAAGTTGTCGGCGGCCAAGAGACCCAGTACTTC. Protein: CASSLPKVVGGQETQYF.

V usage is TRBV5-1 and J usage is TRBJ2-7; 8 nucleotides line up with TRBD1. Losses at the gene ends were 4 bases for V and 5 bases for J; bases not matched to a gene: 5. The CDR3 spans 13 residues. Germline values: CDR1 SGHRS, CDR2 YFSETQ. CDR3 in DNA: TGCGCCAGCAGCCGGACAGGGCCAGACGAGCAGTACTTC. This codes for CASSRTGPDEQYF.

This clonotype has a count of ten or more. This chain connects TRBV20-1 to TRBJ2-1, with 11 positions matching TRBD2. Trimming removed 5 bases from V and 4 bases from J; junction bases left unmatched: 4. The CDR3 covers 14 residues. Germline CDR1 reads DFQATT; CDR2 reads SNEGSKA (reference sequence). CDR3 DNA: TGCAGTGCTTCCGGGACTAGCGGATACAATGAGCAGTTCTTC. Its translation: CSASGTSGYNEQFF.

A few counts support this clonotype. The genes are TRBV20-1 and TRBJ2-3; D might be TRBD1 (6 bases). This CDR3 is built from 15 residues. The germline V gene encodes CDR1 DFQATT and CDR2 SNEGSKA (reference sequence). Trimming left V 4 bases short and J 0 bases short, with 14 bases between. In nucleotides, the CDR3 is TGCAGTGCTATCAGGGACACCGATAGCACAGATACGCAGTATTTT. Protein: CSAIRDTDSTDTQYF.

This clonotype was observed many times. The chain joins TRBV12-3 or TRBV12-4 to TRBJ1-1; unclear D gene. CDR3 length equals 15 residues. V lost 6 bases and J 5 bases, leaving 19 bases between the germline ends. Here the CDR3 DNA reads TGTGCCAGCAGGGATTCCCACGGGATCGGAACTGAAGCTTTCTTT. This sequence encodes CASRDSHGIGTEAFF.

Only a few counts were recorded for this clonotype. The chain has TRBV5-1 and TRBJ2-1, with D perhaps being TRBD1 or TRBD2 (5 bases each). The V end was cut by 4 bases, the J end by 5 bases, with 16 bases between. Germline-derived CDR1 and CDR2 are SGHRS and YFSETQ. CDR3 length equals 15 residues. The CDR3 reads CASSVGPRGHNEQFF. CDR3 nucleotide sequence: TGCGCCAGCAGCGTGGGCCCCCGGGGACACAATGAGCAGTTCTTC.

This clonotype occurred many times. The chain combines TRBV12-3 or TRBV12-4 with TRBJ1-1; D ambiguous. This CDR3 region has 14 residues. The V and J ends lost 6 bases and 0 bases respectively, with 11 bases between them. The CDR3 nucleotides read TGTGCCAGCAGAACGGGGTTAATGAACACTGAAGCTTTCTTT. Translation gives CASRTGLMNTEAFF.

The gene calls are TRBV20-1 and TRBJ2-7, with a possible D match to TRBD2 (5 bases). Trimming shortened V by 2 bases and J by 3 bases, and 14 bases separated the two germline ends. The CDR3 length is 14 residues. Germline CDR1 reads DFQATT; CDR2 reads SNEGSKA (reference sequence). The CDR3: CSARKFGVGYEQYF. The CDR3 DNA is TGCAGTGCTAGAAAATTCGGGGTCGGCTACGAGCAGTACTTC.

J is TRBJ1-1 and V is TRBV5-1; TRBD1 matches 8 bases. The CDR3 runs 13 residues. Germline CDR1 SGHRS, CDR2 YFSETQ. V trimming: 6 bases; J trimming: 4 bases; junction bases outside the gene matches: 5. The CDR3 region is CASTPTGVTEAFF. The CDR3 DNA follows: TGCGCCAGCACCCCGACAGGGGTCACTGAAGCTTTCTTT. The variable domain in full, with the rest retrieved from reference TRBV5-1 and TRBJ1-1, is KAGVTQTPRYLIKTRGQQVTLSCSPISGHRSVSWYQQTPGQGLQFLFEYFSETQRNKGNFPGRFSGRQFSNSRSEMNVSTLELGDSALYLCASTPTGVTEAFFGQGTRLTVV.

This clonotype has a handful of counts. This chain uses TRBV7-9 with TRBJ2-6; unclear D gene. The ends were cut back, 5 bases at V and 2 bases at J, with 10 bases in the middle. Germline V lookup: CDR1 SEHNR, CDR2 FQNEAQ (reference sequence). The CDR3 is 15 amino acids. Here the CDR3 DNA reads TGTGCCAGCAGCCATCTTAGTACTGGGGCCAACGTCCTGACTTTC. Its translation is CASSHLSTGANVLTF.

V gene TRBV18 combines with J gene TRBJ2-5; no reliable D call. The CDR3 spans 13 residues. Trimming took 0 bases from V and 4 from J, leaving 6 bases between them. Germline CDR1 KGHSH, CDR2 LQKENI. This CDR3 reads CASSPPMTETQYF. The CDR3 DNA reads as TGTGCCAGCTCACCACCGATGACAGAGACCCAGTACTTC.

The V and J genes are TRBV7-2 and TRBJ2-3; tentatively, D is TRBD2 (6 bases). CDR3 length: 14 amino acids. The germline CDR1 and CDR2 sequences are SGHTA and FQGNSA. V lost 4 bases to trimming and J lost 4 bases, with 12 bases between them. CDR3 loop: CASSWGLGSDTQYF. CDR3 DNA: TGTGCCAGCAGCTGGGGACTGGGCTCAGATACGCAGTATTTT.

The rearrangement joins TRBV7-2 to TRBJ2-5, with D maybe TRBD2 (5 bases). Trimming left V 5 bases short and J 5 bases short, with 18 bases between. The CDR3 length is 15 residues. The V gene's germline CDR1 is SGHTA and CDR2 FQGNSA. The CDR3, as DNA: TGTGCCAGCAGCCCTTGGCGGGCCCTAGAGGAGACCCAGTACTTC. It is translated as CASSPWRALEETQYF. Full variable domain (missing parts from reference TRBV7-2 and TRBJ2-5): GAGVSQSPSNKVTEKGKDVELRCDPISGHTALYWYRQSLGQGLEFLIYFQGNSAPDKSGLPSDRFSAERTGGSVSTLTIQRTQQEDSAVYLCASSPWRALEETQYFGPGTRLLVL.

The chain employs TRBV6-2 or TRBV6-3 and TRBJ2-1; D possibly corresponds to TRBD2 (5 bases). The CDR3 is 14 amino acids. Trimming cost V 5 bases and J 6 bases, with 14 bases left between them. Per the germline V gene, CDR1 is MNHEY and CDR2 is SVGEGT. The CDR3 here is CASSVKRVGNEQFF. CDR3 nucleotides: TGTGCCAGCAGTGTGAAGAGGGTTGGCAATGAGCAGTTCTTC.

A few counts support this clonotype. V gene TRBV10-1 combines with J gene TRBJ2-1; 7 bases are a match to TRBD1. The J segment lost 7 bases and the V segment lost 4 bases, leaving 10 bases of the junction unmatched. The CDR3 loop spans 15 amino acids. CDR1 WNHNN and CDR2 SYGVQD come from the germline V gene (reference sequence). CDR3 in amino acids: CASSVGTVRGNEQFF. The CDR3 region has the DNA TGCGCCAGCAGTGTGGGGACAGTCAGAGGGAATGAGCAGTTCTTC.

The V and J genes are TRBV5-1 and TRBJ2-1; 11 positions agree with TRBD1. The CDR3 has 18 residues. Germline assignment: CDR1 SGHRS and CDR2 YFSETQ. V shed 4 bases, J shed 6 bases, and the junction held 15 bases outside the gene matches. As DNA, the CDR3 is TGCGCCAGCAGCGTTAGGACAGGGGGCGACTCGGCTCTCAATGAGCAGTTCTTC. This codes for CASSVRTGGDSALNEQFF. The entire variable domain, with the rest obtained from reference TRBV5-1 and TRBJ2-1, is as follows: KAGVTQTPRYLIKTRGQQVTLSCSPISGHRSVSWYQQTPGQGLQFLFEYFSETQRNKGNFPGRFSGRQFSNSRSEMNVSTLELGDSALYLCASSVRTGGDSALNEQFFGPGTRLTVL.

The chain couples TRBV7-9 to TRBJ1-2, with D unresolved. The CDR3 totals 14 residues. Per germline, CDR1 SEHNR and CDR2 FQNEAQ (reference sequence). Trimming removed 5 bases from V and 10 bases from J, with 20 bases in between. In DNA, the CDR3 is TGTGCCAGCAGCCAGACCAAAGTAACCTCACCCTACACCTTC. Protein sequence: CASSQTKVTSPYTF.

V gene TRBV7-2 combines with J gene TRBJ2-3; TRBD1 is a possible D gene (6 bases). Trimming removed 5 bases from V and 2 bases from J, with 14 bases in between. This CDR3 contains 15 residues. In germline, CDR1 is SGHTA, CDR2 FQGNSA. CDR3 in amino acids: CASSIGQSFTDTQYF. In DNA, the CDR3 is TGTGCCAGCAGCATAGGACAGAGCTTCACAGATACGCAGTATTTT.

The chain is built from TRBV29-1 and TRBJ2-5; D might be TRBD1 (6 bases). With 7 bases removed from V and 1 base from J, the gap between germline ends came to 16 bases. The CDR3 totals 14 residues. Per germline, CDR1 SQVTM and CDR2 ANQGSEA. The CDR3 DNA follows: TGCAGCGCCCCCCAAACAGGGTTCCAAGAGACCCAGTACTTC. Translation gives CSAPQTGFQETQYF.

Worth noting for this clonotype: This sequence may be a read error, since a much larger clone differs from it by one base. J is TRBJ2-2 and V is TRBV9; D perhaps matches TRBD2 (6 bases). Germline V gives CDR1 SGDLS, CDR2 YYNGEE. The CDR3 extends over 15 amino acids. Written as DNA, the CDR3 is TGTGCCAGCAGCGTATTAAGGGAGTTATCCGGGGGGCTGTTTTTT. The encoded protein is CASSVLRELSGGLFF.

CDR3 nucleotide sequence: TGCGCCAGCAGCCAGCTTTGGGGGGGCGAATTCTCAGATACGCAGTATTTT. Protein product: CASSQLWGGEFSDTQYF. The rearrangement joins TRBV4-1 to TRBJ2-3; the D gene is possibly TRBD2 (7 bases). The CDR3 covers 17 residues. Germline CDR1 is MGHRA and CDR2 is YSYEKL. V was clipped by 3 bases and J by 4 bases, with 20 bases between them.

V is TRBV3-1 and J is TRBJ2-1, with 9 bases that match TRBD2. V shed 9 bases, J shed 10 bases, and the junction held 10 bases outside the gene matches. The germline V gene has CDR1 LGHDT and CDR2 YNNKEL (reference sequence). This CDR3 comprises 13 residues. The CDR3 DNA reads TGTGCCAGTTCGACTAGCGGCGCATACGAGCAGTTCTTC. Its protein is CASSTSGAYEQFF.